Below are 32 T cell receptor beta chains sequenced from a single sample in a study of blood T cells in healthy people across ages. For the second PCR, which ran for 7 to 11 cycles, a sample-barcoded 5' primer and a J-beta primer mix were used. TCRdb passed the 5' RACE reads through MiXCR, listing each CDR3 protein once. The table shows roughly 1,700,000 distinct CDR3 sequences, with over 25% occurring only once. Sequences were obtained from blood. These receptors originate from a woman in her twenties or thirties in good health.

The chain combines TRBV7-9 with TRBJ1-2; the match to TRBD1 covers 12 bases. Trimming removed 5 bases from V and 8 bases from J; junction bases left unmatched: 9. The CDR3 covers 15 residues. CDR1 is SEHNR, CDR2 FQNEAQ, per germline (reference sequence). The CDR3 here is CASSIPGQGAGGYTF. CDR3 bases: TGTGCCAGCAGCATCCCGGGACAGGGGGCAGGGGGCTACACCTTC.

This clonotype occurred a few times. This CDR3 reads CASSLEGVSGYTF. The CDR3 DNA follows: TGTGCCAGCAGCTTAGAAGGGGTTAGCGGCTACACCTTC. The chain joins TRBV11-2 to TRBJ1-2; D is perhaps TRBD1 (5 bases). Germline CDR1 reads SGHAT; CDR2 reads FQNNGV. This CDR3 is built from 13 residues. V lost 0 bases and J 8 bases, leaving 10 bases between the germline ends.

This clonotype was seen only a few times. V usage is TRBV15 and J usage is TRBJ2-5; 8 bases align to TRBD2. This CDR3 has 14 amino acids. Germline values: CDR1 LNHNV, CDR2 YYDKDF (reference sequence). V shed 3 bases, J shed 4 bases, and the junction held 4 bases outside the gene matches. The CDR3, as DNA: TGTGCCACCAGCAGGTCAGCGGGGGTAGAGACCCAGTACTTC. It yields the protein CATSRSAGVETQYF.

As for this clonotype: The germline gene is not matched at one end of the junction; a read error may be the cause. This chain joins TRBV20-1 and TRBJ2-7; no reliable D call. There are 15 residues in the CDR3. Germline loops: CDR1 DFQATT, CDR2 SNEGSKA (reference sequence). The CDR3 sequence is CSARDADRSSYVQYF. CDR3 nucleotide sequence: TGCAGTGCTAGAGACGCCGACCGGAGCTCCTACGTGCAGTACTTC.

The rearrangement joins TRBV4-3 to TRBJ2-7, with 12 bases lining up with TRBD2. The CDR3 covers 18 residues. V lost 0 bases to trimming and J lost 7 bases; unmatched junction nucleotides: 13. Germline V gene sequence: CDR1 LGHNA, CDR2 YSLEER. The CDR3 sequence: CASSQDIGLAGLYNEQYF. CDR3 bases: TGCGCCAGCAGCCAAGATATCGGACTAGCGGGGCTCTACAATGAGCAGTACTTC.

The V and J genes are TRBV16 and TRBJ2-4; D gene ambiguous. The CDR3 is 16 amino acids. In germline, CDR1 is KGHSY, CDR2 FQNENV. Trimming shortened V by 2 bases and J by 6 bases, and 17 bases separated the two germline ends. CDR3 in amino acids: CASSQTLDRVRNIQYF. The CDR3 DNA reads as TGTGCCAGCAGCCAAACCCTGGATAGGGTGAGAAACATTCAGTACTTC.

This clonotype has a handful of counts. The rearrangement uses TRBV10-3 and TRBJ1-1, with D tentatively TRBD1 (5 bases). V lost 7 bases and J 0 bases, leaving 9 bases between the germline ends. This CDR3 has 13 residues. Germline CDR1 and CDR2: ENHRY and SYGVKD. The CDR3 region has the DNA TGTGCCATCACGGGACTGATGAACACTGAAGCTTTCTTT. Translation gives CAITGLMNTEAFF.

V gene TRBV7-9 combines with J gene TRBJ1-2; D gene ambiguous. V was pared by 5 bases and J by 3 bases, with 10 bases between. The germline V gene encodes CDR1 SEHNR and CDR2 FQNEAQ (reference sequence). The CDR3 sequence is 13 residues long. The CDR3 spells CASSPPWHYGYTF. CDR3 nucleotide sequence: TGTGCCAGCAGCCCCCCGTGGCACTATGGCTACACCTTC.

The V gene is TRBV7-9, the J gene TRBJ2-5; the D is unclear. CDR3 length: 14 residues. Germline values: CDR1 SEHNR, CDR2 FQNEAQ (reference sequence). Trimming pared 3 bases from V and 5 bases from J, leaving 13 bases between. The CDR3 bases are TGTGCCAGCAGCTTTGCCTCCTACTCGGAGACCCAGTACTTC. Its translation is CASSFASYSETQYF.

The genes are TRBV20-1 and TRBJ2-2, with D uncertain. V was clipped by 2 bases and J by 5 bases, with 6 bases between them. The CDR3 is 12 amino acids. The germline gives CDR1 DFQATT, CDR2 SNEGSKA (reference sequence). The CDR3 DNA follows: TGCAGTGCTAGACATCCAACCGGGGAGCTGTTTTTT. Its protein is CSARHPTGELFF.

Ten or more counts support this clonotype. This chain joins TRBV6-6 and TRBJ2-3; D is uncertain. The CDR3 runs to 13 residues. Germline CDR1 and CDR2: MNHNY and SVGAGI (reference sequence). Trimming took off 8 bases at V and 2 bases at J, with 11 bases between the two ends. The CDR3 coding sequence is TGTGCCAGCGGGTCGCGGTACACAGATACGCAGTATTTT. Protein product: CASGSRYTDTQYF.

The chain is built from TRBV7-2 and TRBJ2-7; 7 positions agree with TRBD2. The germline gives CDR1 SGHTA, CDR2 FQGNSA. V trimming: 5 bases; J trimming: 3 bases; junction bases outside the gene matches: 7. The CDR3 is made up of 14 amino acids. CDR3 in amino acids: CASSPAGLGYEQYF. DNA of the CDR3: TGTGCCAGCAGCCCAGCGGGGCTCGGCTACGAGCAGTACTTC. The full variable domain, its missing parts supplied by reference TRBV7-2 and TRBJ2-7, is GAGVSQSPSNKVTEKGKDVELRCDPISGHTALYWYRQSLGQGLEFLIYFQGNSAPDKSGLPSDRFSAERTGGSVSTLTIQRTQQEDSAVYLCASSPAGLGYEQYFGPGTRLTVT.

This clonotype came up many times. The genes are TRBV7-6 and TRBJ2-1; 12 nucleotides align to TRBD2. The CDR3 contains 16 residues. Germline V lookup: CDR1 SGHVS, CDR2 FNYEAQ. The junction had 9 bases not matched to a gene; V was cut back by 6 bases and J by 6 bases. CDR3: CASSPTSGGQGNEQFF. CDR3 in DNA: TGTGCCAGCAGTCCAACTAGCGGGGGGCAGGGCAATGAGCAGTTCTTC.

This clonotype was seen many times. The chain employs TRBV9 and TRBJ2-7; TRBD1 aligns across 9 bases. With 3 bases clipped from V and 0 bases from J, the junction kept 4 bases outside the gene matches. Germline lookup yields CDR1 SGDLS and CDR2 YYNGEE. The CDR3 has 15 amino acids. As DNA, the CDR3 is TGTGCCAGCAGCGCGGGACAGGGTGGCTCCTACGAGCAGTACTTC. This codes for CASSAGQGGSYEQYF.

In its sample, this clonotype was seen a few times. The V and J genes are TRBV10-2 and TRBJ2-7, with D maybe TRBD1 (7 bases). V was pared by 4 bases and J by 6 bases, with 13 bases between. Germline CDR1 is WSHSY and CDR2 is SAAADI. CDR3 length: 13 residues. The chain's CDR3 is CASSAYRGGEQYF. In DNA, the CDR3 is TGCGCCAGCAGTGCGTACAGGGGAGGCGAGCAGTACTTC.

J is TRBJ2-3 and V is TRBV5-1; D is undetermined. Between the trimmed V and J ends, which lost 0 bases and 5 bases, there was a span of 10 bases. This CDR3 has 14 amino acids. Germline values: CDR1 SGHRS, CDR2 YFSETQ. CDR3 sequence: CASSLEKGKDTQYF. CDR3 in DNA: TGCGCCAGCAGCTTGGAGAAGGGTAAAGATACGCAGTATTTT.

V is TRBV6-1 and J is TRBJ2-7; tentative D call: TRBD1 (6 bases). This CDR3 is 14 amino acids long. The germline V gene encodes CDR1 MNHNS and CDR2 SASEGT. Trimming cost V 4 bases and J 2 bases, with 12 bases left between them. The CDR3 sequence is CASSGQDSPYEQYF. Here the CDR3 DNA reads TGTGCCAGCAGTGGTCAGGACAGCCCCTACGAGCAGTACTTC.

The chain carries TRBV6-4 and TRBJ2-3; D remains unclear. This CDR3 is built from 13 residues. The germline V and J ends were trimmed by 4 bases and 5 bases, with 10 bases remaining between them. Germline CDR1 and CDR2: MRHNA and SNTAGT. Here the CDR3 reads CASSGSTGDTQYF. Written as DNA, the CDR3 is TGTGCCAGCAGTGGTTCGACGGGAGATACGCAGTATTTT.

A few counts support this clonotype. Here the CDR3 DNA reads TGTGCCAGCAGCCCCGGACTCACGATTTACAATGAGCAGTTCTTC. This codes for CASSPGLTIYNEQFF. The rearrangement joins TRBV7-3 to TRBJ2-1, with D perhaps TRBD2 (5 bases). This CDR3 spans 15 amino acids. Germline-derived CDR1 and CDR2 are SGHTA and FQGTGA. Deletions cut 5 bases from V and 4 bases from J, with 15 bases between.

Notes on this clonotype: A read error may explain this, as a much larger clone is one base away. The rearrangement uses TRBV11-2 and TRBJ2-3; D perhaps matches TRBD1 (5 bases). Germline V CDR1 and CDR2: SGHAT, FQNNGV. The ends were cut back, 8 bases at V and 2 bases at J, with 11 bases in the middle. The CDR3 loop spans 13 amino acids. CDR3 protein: CASGDSYTDTQYF. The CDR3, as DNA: TGTGCCAGCGGCGACAGTTACACAGATACGCAGTATTTT. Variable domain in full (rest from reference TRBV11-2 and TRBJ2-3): EAGVAQSPRYKIIEKRQSVAFWCNPISGHATLYWYQQILGQGPKLLIQFQNNGVVDDSQLPKDRFSAERLKGVDSTLKIQPAKLEDSAVYLCASGDSYTDTQYFGPGTRLTVL.

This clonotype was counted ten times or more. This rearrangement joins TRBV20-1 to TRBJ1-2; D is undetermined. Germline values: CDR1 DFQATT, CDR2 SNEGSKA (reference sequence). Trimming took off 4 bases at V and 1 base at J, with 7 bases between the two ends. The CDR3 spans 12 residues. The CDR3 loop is CSAKTNNYGYTF. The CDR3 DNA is TGCAGTGCTAAGACAAATAACTATGGCTACACCTTC.

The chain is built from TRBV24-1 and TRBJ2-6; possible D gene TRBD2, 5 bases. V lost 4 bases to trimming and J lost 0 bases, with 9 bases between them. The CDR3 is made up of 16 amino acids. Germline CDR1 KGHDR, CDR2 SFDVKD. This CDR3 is CATSDPGLSGANVLTF. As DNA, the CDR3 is TGTGCCACCAGTGACCCCGGACTCTCTGGGGCCAACGTCCTGACTTTC.

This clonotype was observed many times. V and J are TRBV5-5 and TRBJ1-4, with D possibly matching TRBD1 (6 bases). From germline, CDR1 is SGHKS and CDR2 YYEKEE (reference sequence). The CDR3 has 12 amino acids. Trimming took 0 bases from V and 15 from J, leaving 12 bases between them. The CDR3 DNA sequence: TGTGCCAGCAGCTTGGACAGGGAGGTCGTGTTTTTT. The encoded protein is CASSLDREVVFF.

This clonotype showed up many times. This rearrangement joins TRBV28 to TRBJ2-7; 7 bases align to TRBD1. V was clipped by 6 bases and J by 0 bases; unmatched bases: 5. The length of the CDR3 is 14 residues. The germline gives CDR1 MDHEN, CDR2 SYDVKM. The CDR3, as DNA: TGTGCCAGCAGAGGGACAGTGATCTCCTACGAGCAGTACTTC. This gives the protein CASRGTVISYEQYF.

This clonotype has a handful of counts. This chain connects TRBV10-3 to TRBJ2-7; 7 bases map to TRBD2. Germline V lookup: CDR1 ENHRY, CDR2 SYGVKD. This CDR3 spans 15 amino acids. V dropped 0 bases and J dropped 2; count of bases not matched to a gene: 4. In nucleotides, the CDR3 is TGTGCCATCAGTGAGTCGGTGGGAGGGCCCTACGAGCAGTACTTC. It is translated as CAISESVGGPYEQYF.

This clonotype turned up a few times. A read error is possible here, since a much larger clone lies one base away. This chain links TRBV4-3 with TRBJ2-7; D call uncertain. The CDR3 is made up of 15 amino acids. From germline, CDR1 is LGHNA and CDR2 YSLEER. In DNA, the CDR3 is TGCGCCAGCAGGCAAGATCGGCAAGGGCCCTACGAGCAGTACTTC. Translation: CASRQDRQGPYEQYF.

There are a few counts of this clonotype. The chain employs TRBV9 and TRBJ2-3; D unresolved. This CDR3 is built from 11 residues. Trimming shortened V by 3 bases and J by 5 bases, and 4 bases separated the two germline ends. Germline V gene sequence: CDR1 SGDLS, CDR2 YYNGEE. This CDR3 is CASSAVDTQYF. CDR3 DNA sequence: TGTGCCAGCAGCGCCGTAGATACGCAGTATTTT. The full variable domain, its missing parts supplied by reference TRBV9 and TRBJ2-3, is DSGVTQTPKHLITATGQRVTLRCSPRSGDLSVYWYQQSLDQGLQFLIQYYNGEERAKGNILERFSAQQFPDLHSELNLSSLELGDSALYFCASSAVDTQYFGPGTRLTVL.

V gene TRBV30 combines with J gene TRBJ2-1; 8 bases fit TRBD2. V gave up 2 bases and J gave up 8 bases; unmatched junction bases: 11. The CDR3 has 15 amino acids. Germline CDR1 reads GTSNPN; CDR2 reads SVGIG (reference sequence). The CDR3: CAWSKALAGIDEQFF. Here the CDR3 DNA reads TGTGCCTGGAGTAAGGCGCTAGCGGGTATCGATGAGCAGTTCTTC.

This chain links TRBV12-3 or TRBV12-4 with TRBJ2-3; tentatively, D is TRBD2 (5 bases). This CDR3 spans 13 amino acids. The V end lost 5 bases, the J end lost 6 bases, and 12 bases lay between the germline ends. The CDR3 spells CASSQGRADTQYF. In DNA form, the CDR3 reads TGTGCCAGCAGTCAAGGGCGGGCGGATACGCAGTATTTT.

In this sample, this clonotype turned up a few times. The CDR3, as DNA: TGTGCCAGCAGAGGCGGCAGGGCGAACACTGAAGCTTTCTTT. Translation: CASRGGRANTEAFF. V usage is TRBV6-5 and J usage is TRBJ1-1, with a tentative D call TRBD1 (5 bases). Germline assignment: CDR1 MNHEY and CDR2 SVGAGI. The CDR3 is 14 residues long. Trimming shortened V by 6 bases and J by 1 base, and 12 bases separated the two germline ends.

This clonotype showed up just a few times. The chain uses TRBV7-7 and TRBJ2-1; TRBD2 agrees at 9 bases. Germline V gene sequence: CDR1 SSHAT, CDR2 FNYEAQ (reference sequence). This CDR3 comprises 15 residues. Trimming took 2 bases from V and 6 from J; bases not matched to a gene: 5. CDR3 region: CASSLSSGDLNEQFF. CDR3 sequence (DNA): TGTGCCAGCAGCTTATCTAGCGGGGACCTCAATGAGCAGTTCTTC.

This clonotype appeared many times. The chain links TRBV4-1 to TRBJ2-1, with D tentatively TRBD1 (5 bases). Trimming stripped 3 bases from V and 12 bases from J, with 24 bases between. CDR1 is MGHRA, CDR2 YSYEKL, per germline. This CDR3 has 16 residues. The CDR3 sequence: CASSQPQGRGLRGQFF. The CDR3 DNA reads TGCGCCAGCAGCCAGCCCCAGGGAAGAGGTTTGCGTGGGCAGTTCTTC.